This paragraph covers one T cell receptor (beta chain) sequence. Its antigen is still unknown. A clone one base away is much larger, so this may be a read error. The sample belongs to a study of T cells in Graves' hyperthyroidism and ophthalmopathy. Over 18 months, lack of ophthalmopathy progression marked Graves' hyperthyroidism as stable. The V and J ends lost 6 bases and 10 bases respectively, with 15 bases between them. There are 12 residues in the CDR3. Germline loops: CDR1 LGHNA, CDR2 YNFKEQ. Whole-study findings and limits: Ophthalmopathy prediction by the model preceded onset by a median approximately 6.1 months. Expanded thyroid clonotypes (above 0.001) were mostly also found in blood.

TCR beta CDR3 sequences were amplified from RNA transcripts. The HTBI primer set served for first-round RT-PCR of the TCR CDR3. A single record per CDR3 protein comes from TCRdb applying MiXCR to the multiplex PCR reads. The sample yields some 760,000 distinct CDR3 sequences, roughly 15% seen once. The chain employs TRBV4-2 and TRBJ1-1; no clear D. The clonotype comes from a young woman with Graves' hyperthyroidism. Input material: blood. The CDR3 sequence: CASSDVYAGAFF. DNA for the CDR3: TGTGCCAGCAGTGACGTATACGCTGGAGCTTTCTTT.